The text below deals with one T cell receptor (beta chain). The data derive from a study of blood T cell repertoires in COVID-19. About the study: T cells, B-cell-depleted T cells, or PBMCs provided the cDNA or gDNA that served as material.

In assigning cohorts, the study relied on participant-reported clinical history. In the original processing: Researchers report that nucleated cell counts were estimated from reference gene primer amplification. The data were produced by immunoSEQ multiplex PCR, yet TCRdb's version contains in-frame clones alone and is incomplete. V and J calls and clone size are copied from that table; D and trimming were computed from the DNA. The data hold approximately 330,000 clones, with around 85% observed a single time. This TCR was sampled from a woman in her forties with acute COVID-19. Input material: PBMCs or T cells enriched from blood (not recorded which).

Here the CDR3 reads CASSLVPGGGADEQYF. CDR3 DNA sequence: TGTGCCAGCAGCTTAGTCCCTGGCGGGGGGGCGGACGAGCAGTACTTC. The rearrangement links TRBV7-2 to TRBJ2-7; 9 nucleotides align to TRBD2. CDR1 SGHTA and CDR2 FQGNSA come from the germline V gene. V trimming: 1 base; J trimming: 5 bases; junction bases outside the gene matches: 9. The CDR3 is 16 amino acids.